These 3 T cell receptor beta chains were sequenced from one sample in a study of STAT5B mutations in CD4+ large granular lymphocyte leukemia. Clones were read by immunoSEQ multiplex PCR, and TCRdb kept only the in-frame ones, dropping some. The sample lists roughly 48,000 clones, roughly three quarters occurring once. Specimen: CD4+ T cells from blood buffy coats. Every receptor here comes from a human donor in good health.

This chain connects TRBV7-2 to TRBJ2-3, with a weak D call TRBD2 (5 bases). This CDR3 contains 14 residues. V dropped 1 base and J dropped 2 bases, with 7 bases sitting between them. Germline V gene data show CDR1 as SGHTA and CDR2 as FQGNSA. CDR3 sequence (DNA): TGTGCCAGCAGCTTAGGGGAGAACACAGATACGCAGTATTTT. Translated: CASSLGENTDTQYF.

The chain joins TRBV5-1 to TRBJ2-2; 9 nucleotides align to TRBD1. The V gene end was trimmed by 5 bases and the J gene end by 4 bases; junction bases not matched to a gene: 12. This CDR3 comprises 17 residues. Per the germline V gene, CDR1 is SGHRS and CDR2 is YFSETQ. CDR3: CASRPDPGQGGTGELFF. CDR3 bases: TGCGCCAGCAGACCGGACCCGGGACAGGGAGGCACCGGGGAGCTGTTTTTT. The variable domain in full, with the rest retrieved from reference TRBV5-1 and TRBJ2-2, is KAGVTQTPRYLIKTRGQQVTLSCSPISGHRSVSWYQQTPGQGLQFLFEYFSETQRNKGNFPGRFSGRQFSNSRSEMNVSTLELGDSALYLCASRPDPGQGGTGELFFGEGSRLTVL.

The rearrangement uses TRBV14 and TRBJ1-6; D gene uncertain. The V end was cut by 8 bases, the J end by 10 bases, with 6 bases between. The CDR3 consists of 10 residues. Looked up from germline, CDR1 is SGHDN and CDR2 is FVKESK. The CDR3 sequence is CASGGSPLHF. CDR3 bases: TGTGCCAGCGGAGGCTCACCCCTCCACTTT.